This T cell receptor (beta chain) was obtained from a study of blood T cells in healthy people across ages. This CDR3 region has 14 residues. The V segment lost 6 bases and the J segment 5 bases; nucleotides outside the gene matches: 7. The germline V gene has CDR1 SQVTM and CDR2 ANQGSEA. Primed by a sample-barcoded 5' primer and a J-beta primer mix, a second PCR proceeded for roughly 6 to 12 cycles. Each sample provided no less than 2.5 million CDR3-containing paired-end reads. TCRdb used MiXCR to reprocess the 5' RACE reads, holding one entry per CDR3 protein. Here the sample spans about 580,000 distinct CDR3 sequences, 47% being singletons. Study-wide findings and caveats: Lack of knowledge of donor CMV status possibly confounded expanded clonotype changes.

A note on this clonotype: Its target is not known.

The receptor was isolated from an elderly man in good health. Material for sequencing was blood. The chain combines TRBV29-1 with TRBJ1-5; 10 bases fit TRBD1. CDR3 in DNA: TGCAGCGTAAGGACAGGGGGGACGTATCAGCCCCAGCATTTT. Its translation is CSVRTGGTYQPQHF.